The 21 T cell receptor beta chains given below trace back to one sample, sequenced in a study of blood T cell repertoires in COVID-19. Some clones are missing from TCRdb's copy, which holds only in-frame ones; the method was immunoSEQ multiplex PCR. Of about 240,000 clones in the sample, 86% are singletons; the top ten hold around 5.9%. The sample taken for sequencing was peripheral blood. Receptors were obtained from a man between 60 and 70 years old with acute or convalescent COVID-19.

The gene calls are TRBV11-3 and TRBJ2-5, with a tentative D call TRBD2 (6 bases). CDR3 size: 14 residues. Germline V lookup: CDR1 SGHNT, CDR2 YENEEA. Trimming pared 5 bases from V and 3 bases from J, leaving 13 bases between. CDR3 DNA: TGTGCCAGCAGCCCTGGGTCGGGGGAAGAGACCCAGTACTTC. Protein product: CASSPGSGEETQYF.

The chain has TRBV11-3 and TRBJ2-7; 10 nucleotides agree with TRBD2. The CDR3 loop spans 11 amino acids. Germline CDR1 is SGHNT and CDR2 is YENEEA. CDR3 nucleotides: TGTGCTAGCGGGAGGTCCTACGAGCAGTACTTC. It specifies CASGRSYEQYF.

This chain connects TRBV2 to TRBJ1-5, with D possibly TRBD1 on 5 matching bases. The V end lost 4 bases, the J end lost 5 bases, and 12 bases lay between the germline ends. The CDR3 consists of 14 residues. Germline lookup yields CDR1 SNHLY and CDR2 FYNNEI. CDR3 DNA sequence: TGTGCCAGCAGTGGCAGGAGGGGCGATCAGCCCCAGCATTTT. Protein sequence: CASSGRRGDQPQHF.

This sequence joins TRBV7-3 and TRBJ2-1; tentative D call: TRBD2 (6 bases). Germline V gene data show CDR1 as SGHTA and CDR2 as FQGTGA. V was pared by 2 bases and J by 11 bases, with 10 bases between. This CDR3 comprises 12 residues. CDR3: CASSLAAGQQFF. CDR3 DNA sequence: TGTGCCAGCAGCTTAGCGGCGGGACAGCAGTTCTTC.

The table lists this clone with a few counts. This chain joins TRBV20-1 and TRBJ1-1; TRBD1 might be the D (6 bases). The CDR3 loop spans 15 amino acids. V was shortened by 3 bases and J by 5 bases, with 19 bases between the two germline ends. Germline V gene lookup returns CDR1 DFQATT and CDR2 SNEGSKA (reference sequence). The CDR3 spells CSASLPARGLTEAFF. Written as DNA, the CDR3 is TGCAGTGCTAGTCTTCCCGCTAGGGGGTTAACTGAAGCTTTCTTT.

This clone was seen once. This likely reflects a read error, since a far larger clone is one base away. The rearrangement uses TRBV7-9 and TRBJ1-1; tentatively, D is TRBD1 (5 bases). CDR1 is SEHNR, CDR2 FQNEAQ, per germline (reference sequence). V was trimmed by 1 base and J by 4 bases, leaving 7 bases between them. CDR3 length: 13 amino acids. CDR3 DNA: TGTGCCAGCAGCTTAGGACAGATCACTGAAGCTTTCTTT. Amino acids: CASSLGQITEAFF.

V is TRBV28 and J is TRBJ2-7; a weak D match, TRBD1 (6 bases). The CDR3 contains 11 residues. The V and J ends lost 5 bases and 13 bases respectively, with 15 bases between them. Germline values: CDR1 MDHEN, CDR2 SYDVKM. CDR3 coding DNA: TGTGCCAGCAGTACCGGACAGCTGACTTACTTC. Its protein product is CASSTGQLTYF.

The V call is TRBV5-5, the J call TRBJ1-1; TRBD1 is a possible D gene (6 bases). Germline loops: CDR1 SGHKS, CDR2 YYEKEE (reference sequence). V lost 4 bases, J lost 1 base, and 11 bases lay in between. The CDR3 is 14 amino acids. The CDR3 spells CASSPRDTNTEAFF. The CDR3, as DNA: TGTGCCAGCAGCCCCAGGGACACGAACACTGAAGCTTTCTTT.

This clone was seen just once. This chain joins TRBV5-1 and TRBJ2-1; 10 positions agree with TRBD2. The CDR3 runs 16 residues. Trimming removed 4 bases from V and 15 bases from J; junction bases left unmatched: 19. The germline gives CDR1 SGHRS, CDR2 YFSETQ. As DNA, the CDR3 is TGCGCCAGCAGCACTGATAGGGCTAGCGGGAGACCAATTGGGTTCTTC. Encoded protein: CASSTDRASGRPIGFF.

CDR3 protein: CASSHGTPQGLAGGSYNEQFF. DNA of the CDR3: TGCGCCAGCAGCCACGGGACCCCACAGGGACTAGCGGGAGGCTCCTACAATGAGCAGTTCTTC. The genes are TRBV5-1 and TRBJ2-1; 15 bases map to TRBD2. The CDR3 is 21 residues long. J was trimmed by 0 bases and V by 4 bases; bases with no gene match: 14. Germline V gives CDR1 SGHRS, CDR2 YFSETQ.

This CDR3 is CASSEWARGPNNSPLHF. CDR3 sequence (DNA): TGTGCCAGCAGTGAATGGGCTAGGGGGCCAAATAATTCACCCCTCCACTTT. The V gene is TRBV25-1, the J gene TRBJ1-6; 7 bases map to TRBD1. The germline V gene has CDR1 MGHDK and CDR2 SYGVNS. V shed 1 base and J 5 bases; nucleotides not matched to a gene: 8. This CDR3 spans 17 amino acids.

The table lists this clone with a count of one. The chain recombines TRBV6-1 with TRBJ1-2; 8 bases are a match to TRBD1. The J segment lost 3 bases and the V segment lost 1 base, leaving 4 bases of the junction unmatched. Germline CDR1 reads MNHNS; CDR2 reads SASEGT. This CDR3 region has 15 residues. As DNA, the CDR3 is TGTGCCAGCAGTGAAGTGTTGGGACAGGACTATGGCTACACCTTC. Its translation is CASSEVLGQDYGYTF.

The chain joins TRBV16 to TRBJ1-6; possibly TRBD1 for D (5 bases). This CDR3 contains 15 residues. Germline V gene data show CDR1 as KGHSY and CDR2 as FQNENV. Trimming pared 4 bases from V and 7 bases from J, leaving 14 bases between. CDR3 protein: CASSPTTEKNSPLHF. The CDR3 DNA reads as TGTGCCAGCAGCCCCACGACAGAGAAGAATTCACCCCTCCACTTT.

The chain couples TRBV10-3 to TRBJ1-2; TRBD1 is a possible D gene (6 bases). V was trimmed by 6 bases and J by 6 bases, leaving 17 bases between them. This CDR3 has 14 amino acids. Germline V gene sequence: CDR1 ENHRY, CDR2 SYGVKD. The CDR3, as DNA: TGTGCCATCAGCCCACAGGGAGTGCAGGATGGCTACACCTTC. Amino acids: CAISPQGVQDGYTF.

This chain joins TRBV11-3 and TRBJ2-5; D may be TRBD1 (6 bases). V was trimmed by 5 bases and J by 0 bases, leaving 16 bases between them. CDR1 SGHNT and CDR2 YENEEA come from the germline V gene. This CDR3 region has 16 residues. The CDR3 bases are TGTGCCAGCAGCGGAGGCGTGGCAGGGGACCAAGAGACCCAGTACTTC. As protein: CASSGGVAGDQETQYF.

The genes are TRBV28 and TRBJ1-5; no reliable D call. Between the trimmed V and J ends, which lost 10 bases and 5 bases, there was a span of 21 bases. CDR1 is MDHEN, CDR2 SYDVKM, per germline. The CDR3 runs to 15 residues. The DNA for the CDR3 is TGTGCCATCTCGAAATCCGGAGGGAACCATCAGCCCCAGCATTTT. Protein: CAISKSGGNHQPQHF.

The chain links TRBV10-2 to TRBJ2-3; TRBD1 matches at 7 bases. After removal of 4 bases from V and 4 bases from J, the junction contained 5 bases not matched to a gene. This CDR3 has 14 amino acids. Germline CDR1 WSHSY, CDR2 SAAADI. CDR3 residues: CASSATGRADTQYF. The CDR3 DNA sequence: TGCGCCAGCAGTGCGACAGGGCGGGCAGATACGCAGTATTTT.

The chain has TRBV30 and TRBJ1-2; D may be TRBD1 (5 bases). This CDR3 has 13 residues. CDR1 is GTSNPN and CDR2 is SVGIG in the germline V gene (reference sequence). Trimming took off 0 bases at V and 6 bases at J, with 11 bases between the two ends. The CDR3 is CAWSVQTVNGYTF. In DNA form, the CDR3 reads TGTGCCTGGAGTGTACAGACAGTTAATGGCTACACCTTC. Looking up the rest from reference TRBV30 and TRBJ1-2 gives the full variable domain: SQTIHQWPATLVQPVGSPLSLECTVEGTSNPNLYWYRQAAGRGLQLLFYSVGIGQISSEVPQNLSASRPQDRQFILSSKKLLLSDSGFYLCAWSVQTVNGYTFGSGTRLTVV.

The chain recombines TRBV7-2 with TRBJ1-5; tentatively, D is TRBD1 (5 bases). This CDR3 is built from 15 residues. V was pared by 6 bases and J by 3 bases, with 15 bases between. Per germline, CDR1 SGHTA and CDR2 FQGNSA. CDR3 sequence (DNA): TGTGCCAGCAGGCTAGGGGTGCAGACCAATCAGCCCCAGCATTTT. Amino acid sequence: CASRLGVQTNQPQHF.

J is TRBJ2-1 and V is TRBV28; D unclear. The CDR3 sequence is 10 residues long. Germline CDR1 is MDHEN and CDR2 is SYDVKM. The germline V and J ends were trimmed by 5 bases and 10 bases, with 6 bases remaining between them. The DNA for the CDR3 is TGTGCCAGCAGTACGGTAGAGCAGTTCTTC. Its translation is CASSTVEQFF.

V gene TRBV12-3 or TRBV12-4 combines with J gene TRBJ1-3; no clear D. The V and J ends lost 5 bases and 6 bases respectively, with 5 bases between them. CDR3 length: 11 residues. The CDR3 sequence is CASSLLNTIYF. The CDR3 nucleotides read TGTGCCAGCAGTCTATTAAACACCATATATTTT.